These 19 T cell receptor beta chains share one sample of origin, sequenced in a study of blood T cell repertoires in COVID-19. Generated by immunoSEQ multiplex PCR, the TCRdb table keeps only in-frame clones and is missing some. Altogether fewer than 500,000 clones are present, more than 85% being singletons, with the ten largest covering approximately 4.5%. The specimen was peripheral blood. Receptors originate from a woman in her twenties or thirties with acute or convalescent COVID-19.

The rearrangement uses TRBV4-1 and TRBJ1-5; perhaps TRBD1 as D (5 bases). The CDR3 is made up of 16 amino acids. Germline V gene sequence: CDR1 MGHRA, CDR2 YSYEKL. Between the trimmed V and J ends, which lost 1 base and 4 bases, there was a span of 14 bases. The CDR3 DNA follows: TGCGCCAGCAGCCAAGTATCATCAGGGCGGAATCAGCCCCAGCATTTT. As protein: CASSQVSSGRNQPQHF.

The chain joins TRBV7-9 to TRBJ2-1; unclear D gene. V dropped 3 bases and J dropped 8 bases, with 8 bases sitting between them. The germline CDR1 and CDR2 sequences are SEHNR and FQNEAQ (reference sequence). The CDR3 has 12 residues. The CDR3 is CASSFLFYEQFF. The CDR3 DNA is TGTGCCAGCAGCTTTTTGTTCTATGAGCAGTTCTTC.

The CDR3 DNA reads as TGTGCCAGCAGGCAGAACTATGGCTACACCTTC. Encoded protein: CASRQNYGYTF. V gene TRBV28 combines with J gene TRBJ1-2; no firm D call. Trimming shortened V by 6 bases and J by 2 bases, and 4 bases separated the two germline ends. The CDR3 is 11 amino acids. The germline V gene has CDR1 MDHEN and CDR2 SYDVKM.

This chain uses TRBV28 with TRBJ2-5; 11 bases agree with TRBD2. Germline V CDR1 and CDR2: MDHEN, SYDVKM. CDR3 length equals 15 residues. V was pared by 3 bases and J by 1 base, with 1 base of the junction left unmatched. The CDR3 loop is CASSFLAGGQETQYF. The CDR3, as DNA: TGTGCCAGCAGTTTTCTAGCGGGGGGCCAAGAGACCCAGTACTTC.

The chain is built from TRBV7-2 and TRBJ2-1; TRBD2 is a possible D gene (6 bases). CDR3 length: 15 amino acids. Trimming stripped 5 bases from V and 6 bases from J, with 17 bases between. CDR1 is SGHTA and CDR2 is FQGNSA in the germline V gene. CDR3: CASSIRDWVLNEQFF. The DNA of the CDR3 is TGTGCCAGCAGCATCCGGGACTGGGTCCTCAATGAGCAGTTCTTC.

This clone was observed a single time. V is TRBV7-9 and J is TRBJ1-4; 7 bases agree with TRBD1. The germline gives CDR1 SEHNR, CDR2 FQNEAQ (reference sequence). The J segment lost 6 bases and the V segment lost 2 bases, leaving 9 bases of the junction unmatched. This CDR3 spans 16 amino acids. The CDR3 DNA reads TGTGCCAGCAGCTTACTGGACAGGTCCGGCGATGAAAAACTGTTTTTT. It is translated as CASSLLDRSGDEKLFF.

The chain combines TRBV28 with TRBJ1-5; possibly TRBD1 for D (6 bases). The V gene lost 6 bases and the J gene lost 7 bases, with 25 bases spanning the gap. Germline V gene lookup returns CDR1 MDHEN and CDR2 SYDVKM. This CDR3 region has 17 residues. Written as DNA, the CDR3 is TGTGCCAGCAGACTCCCGGCGTTGACAGGCACCGAGCAGCCCCAGCATTTT. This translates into CASRLPALTGTEQPQHF.

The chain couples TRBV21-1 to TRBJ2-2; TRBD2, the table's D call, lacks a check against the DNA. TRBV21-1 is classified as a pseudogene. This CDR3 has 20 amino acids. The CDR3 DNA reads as TGTGCCAGCAGTAGAGCTTACCACCCTACCCCTTTCGCGAACACCGGGGAGCTGTTTTTT. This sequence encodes CASSRAYHPTPFANTGELFF.

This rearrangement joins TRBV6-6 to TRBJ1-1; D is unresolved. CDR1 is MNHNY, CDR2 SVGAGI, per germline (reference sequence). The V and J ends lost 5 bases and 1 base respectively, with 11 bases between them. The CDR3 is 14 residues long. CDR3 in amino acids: CASSPVAGNTEAFF. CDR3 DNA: TGTGCCAGCAGTCCCGTGGCAGGGAACACTGAAGCTTTCTTT.

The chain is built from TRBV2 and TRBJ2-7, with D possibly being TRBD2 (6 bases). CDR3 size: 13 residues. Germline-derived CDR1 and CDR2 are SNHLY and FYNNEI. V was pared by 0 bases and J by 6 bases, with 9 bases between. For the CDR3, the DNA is TGTGCCAGCAGTGAAGCGGACGGGGGCGAGCAGTACTTC. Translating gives CASSEADGGEQYF.

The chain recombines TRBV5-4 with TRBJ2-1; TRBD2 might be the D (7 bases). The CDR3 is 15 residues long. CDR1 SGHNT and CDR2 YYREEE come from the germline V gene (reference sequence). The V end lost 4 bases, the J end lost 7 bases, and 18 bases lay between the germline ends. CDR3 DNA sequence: TGTGCCAGCAGCCCCGACGGCGGGGGCATGAATGAGCAGTTCTTC. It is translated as CASSPDGGGMNEQFF.

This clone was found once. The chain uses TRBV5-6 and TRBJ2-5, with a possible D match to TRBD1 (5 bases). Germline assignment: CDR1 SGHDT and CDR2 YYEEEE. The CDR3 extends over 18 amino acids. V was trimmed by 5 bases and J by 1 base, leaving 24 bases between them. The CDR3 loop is CASSALGASTDPQETQYF. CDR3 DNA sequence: TGTGCCAGCAGTGCTCTTGGGGCGTCTACAGACCCCCAAGAGACCCAGTACTTC.

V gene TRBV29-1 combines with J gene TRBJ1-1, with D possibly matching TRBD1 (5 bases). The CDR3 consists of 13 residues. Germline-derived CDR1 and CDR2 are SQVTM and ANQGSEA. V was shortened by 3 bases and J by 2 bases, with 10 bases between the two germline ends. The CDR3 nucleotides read TGCAGCGTTGAGGCGGACAAAAACACTGAAGCTTTCTTT. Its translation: CSVEADKNTEAFF.

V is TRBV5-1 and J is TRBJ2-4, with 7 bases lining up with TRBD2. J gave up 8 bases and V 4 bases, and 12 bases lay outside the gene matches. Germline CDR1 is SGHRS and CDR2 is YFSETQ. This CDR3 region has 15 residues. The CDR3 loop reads CASSPGRGGSDIQYF. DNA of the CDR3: TGCGCCAGCAGCCCGGGCCGGGGAGGGTCGGACATTCAGTACTTC.

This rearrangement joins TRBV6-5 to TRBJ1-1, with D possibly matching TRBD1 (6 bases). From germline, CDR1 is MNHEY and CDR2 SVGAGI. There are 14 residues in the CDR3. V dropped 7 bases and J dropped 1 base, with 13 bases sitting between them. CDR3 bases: TGTGCCAGCACTCAGGGGCCGGGGAACACTGAAGCTTTCTTT. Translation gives CASTQGPGNTEAFF.

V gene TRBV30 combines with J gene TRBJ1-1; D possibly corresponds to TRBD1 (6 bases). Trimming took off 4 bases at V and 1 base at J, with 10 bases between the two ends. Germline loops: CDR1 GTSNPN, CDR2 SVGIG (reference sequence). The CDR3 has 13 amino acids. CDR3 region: CAWKDRWNTEAFF. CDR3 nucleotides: TGTGCCTGGAAAGACAGGTGGAACACTGAAGCTTTCTTT.

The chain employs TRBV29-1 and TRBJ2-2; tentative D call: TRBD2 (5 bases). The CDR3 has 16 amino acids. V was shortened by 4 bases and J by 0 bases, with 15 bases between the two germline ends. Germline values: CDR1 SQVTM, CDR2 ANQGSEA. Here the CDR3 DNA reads TGCAGCGTTGCCCCAATGAGGGCTGCGAACACCGGGGAGCTGTTTTTT. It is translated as CSVAPMRAANTGELFF.

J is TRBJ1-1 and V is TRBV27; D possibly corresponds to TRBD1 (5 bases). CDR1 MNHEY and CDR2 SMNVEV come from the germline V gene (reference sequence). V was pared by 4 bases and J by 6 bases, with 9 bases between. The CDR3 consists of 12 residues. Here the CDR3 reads CASSSWGAEAFF. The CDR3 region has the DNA TGTGCCAGCAGTTCGTGGGGGGCTGAAGCTTTCTTT.

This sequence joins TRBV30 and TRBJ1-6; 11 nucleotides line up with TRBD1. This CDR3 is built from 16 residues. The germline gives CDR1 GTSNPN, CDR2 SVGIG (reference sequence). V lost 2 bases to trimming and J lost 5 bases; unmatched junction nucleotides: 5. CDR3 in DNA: TGTGCCTGGAGTAATCCGGACAGGGGGCATAATTCACCCCTCCACTTT. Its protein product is CAWSNPDRGHNSPLHF. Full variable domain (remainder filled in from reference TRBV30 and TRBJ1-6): SQTIHQWPATLVQPVGSPLSLECTVEGTSNPNLYWYRQAAGRGLQLLFYSVGIGQISSEVPQNLSASRPQDRQFILSSKKLLLSDSGFYLCAWSNPDRGHNSPLHFGNGTRLTVT.